The 29 T cell receptor beta chains below were found in one sample sequenced in a study of blood T cell repertoires in COVID-19. TCRdb's copy holds only in-frame clones and misses some; the assay was immunoSEQ multiplex PCR. This table has 300,000 to 400,000 clones, approximately 90% appearing once. Sequenced sample: peripheral blood. The receptor set was obtained from a woman aged 18 to 35 who had recovered from COVID-19.

The gene calls are TRBV6-5 and TRBJ2-7; 7 positions match TRBD1. The CDR3 contains 15 residues. From germline, CDR1 is MNHEY and CDR2 SVGAGI. V was pared by 5 bases and J by 6 bases, with 13 bases of the junction left unmatched. The CDR3 here is CASSLETGVGAEQYV. In nucleotides, the CDR3 is TGTGCCAGCAGTCTTGAAACAGGGGTAGGCGCCGAGCAGTACGTC.

This rearrangement joins TRBV5-4 to TRBJ1-6; a weak D match, TRBD1 (5 bases). Trimming took off 1 base at V and 7 bases at J, with 12 bases between the two ends. Germline values: CDR1 SGHNT, CDR2 YYREEE (reference sequence). The CDR3 runs 15 residues. CDR3 DNA: TGTGCCAGCAGCTTGATCGGACAATCCAATTCACCCCTCCACTTT. Translating gives CASSLIGQSNSPLHF.

This chain links TRBV12-3 or TRBV12-4 with TRBJ1-2; 9 bases agree with TRBD1. This CDR3 has 13 amino acids. V was pared by 3 bases and J by 14 bases, with 10 bases of the junction left unmatched. Here the CDR3 DNA reads TGTGCCAGCAGTTTGGACAGGGGCCTCGGCAAGACCTTC. Translation gives CASSLDRGLGKTF.

This clone was recorded only once. This chain connects TRBV29-1 to TRBJ2-1; D is possibly TRBD1 (8 bases). Germline CDR1 reads SQVTM; CDR2 reads ANQGSEA. This CDR3 is 14 amino acids long. V dropped 6 bases and J dropped 4 bases, with 16 bases sitting between them. This CDR3 reads CSVAGRDRYNEQFF. The DNA of the CDR3 is TGCAGCGTAGCGGGGCGGGACAGGTACAATGAGCAGTTCTTC.

The rearrangement joins TRBV27 to TRBJ1-2; 7 bases are shared with TRBD1. The germline CDR1 and CDR2 sequences are MNHEY and SMNVEV (reference sequence). V gave up 5 bases and J gave up 8 bases; unmatched junction bases: 11. The length of the CDR3 is 14 residues. CDR3 in DNA: TGTGCCAGCAGTCCCGGGACAGAGGAGGGAGGCTACACCTTC. Its protein product is CASSPGTEEGGYTF.

The chain couples TRBV7-6 to TRBJ2-2; maybe TRBD1 (5 bases). The ends were cut back, 3 bases at V and 5 bases at J, with 10 bases in the middle. The CDR3 is 14 residues long. Germline V gene lookup returns CDR1 SGHVS and CDR2 FNYEAQ. The CDR3 nucleotides read TGTGCCAGCAGCTTCCTTCGACAGACCGGGGAGCTGTTTTTT. Translation: CASSFLRQTGELFF.

J is TRBJ2-5 and V is TRBV28, with 9 bases matching TRBD1. Germline V gene sequence: CDR1 MDHEN, CDR2 SYDVKM. The CDR3 contains 15 residues. Losses at the gene ends were 7 bases for V and 5 bases for J; bases not matched to a gene: 11. The CDR3 region has the DNA TGTGCCAGCACCTCACTTGACAGGGGGAGGGAGACCCAGTACTTC. This encodes CASTSLDRGRETQYF.

Turning to this clone: Distinct nucleotide sequences in the sample also encode this CDR3. The chain links TRBV27 to TRBJ2-1; 11 positions agree with TRBD2. The CDR3 extends over 15 amino acids. CDR1 and CDR2 (germline): MNHEY, SMNVEV (reference sequence). With V trimmed by 5 bases and J by 5 bases, 5 bases remained unmatched. In DNA, the CDR3 is TGTGCCAGCAGTCCGGGGACTAGCGGACACAATGAGCAGTTCTTC. Translation: CASSPGTSGHNEQFF.

Written as DNA, the CDR3 is TGTGCCAGCAGAAGGACTAGCGGGAGGGCCGGTGGTGAGCAGTTCTTC. Its translation: CASRRTSGRAGGEQFF. V gene TRBV2 combines with J gene TRBJ2-1; 15 nucleotides line up with TRBD2. This CDR3 has 16 amino acids. The germline V gene encodes CDR1 SNHLY and CDR2 FYNNEI. V shed 6 bases, J shed 9 bases, and the junction held 9 bases outside the gene matches. The complete variable domain, with remaining parts taken from reference TRBV2 and TRBJ2-1, reads EPEVTQTPSHQVTQMGQEVILRCVPISNHLYFYWYRQILGQKVEFLVSFYNNEISEKSEIFDDQFSVERPDGSNFTLKIRSTKLEDSAMYFCASRRTSGRAGGEQFFGPGTRLTVL.

The rearrangement links TRBV5-6 to TRBJ1-2, with 9 bases lining up with TRBD1. Germline V CDR1 and CDR2: SGHDT, YYEEEE. The length of the CDR3 is 12 residues. V shed 6 bases, J shed 6 bases, and the junction held 3 bases outside the gene matches. The CDR3 DNA follows: TGTGCCAGCACGGGGACAGGGCATGGCTACACCTTC. This translates into CASTGTGHGYTF.

This clone was counted a single time. The same CDR3 arises from other DNA sequences in this sample as well. The chain carries TRBV9 and TRBJ2-2; D not resolved. CDR1 is SGDLS and CDR2 is YYNGEE in the germline V gene. Trimming left V 0 bases short and J 0 bases short, with 6 bases between. The CDR3 covers 15 residues. CDR3 coding DNA: TGTGCCAGCAGCGTAGCCCCGTCGAACACCGGGGAGCTGTTTTTT. It yields the protein CASSVAPSNTGELFF.

The rearrangement uses TRBV6-5 and TRBJ1-2; 8 bases match TRBD1. This CDR3 spans 15 amino acids. The trim removed 8 bases at V and 0 bases at J, leaving 8 bases unmatched. The V gene's germline CDR1 is MNHEY and CDR2 SVGAGI. The CDR3 sequence: CASSYRDRPNYGYTF. In nucleotides, the CDR3 is TGTGCCAGCTCCTATAGGGACAGGCCTAACTATGGCTACACCTTC.

This sequence joins TRBV4-3 and TRBJ1-1, with D possibly matching TRBD1 (5 bases). Trimming took 0 bases from V and 8 from J, leaving 13 bases between them. The CDR3 length is 14 residues. The germline gives CDR1 LGHNA, CDR2 YSLEER. DNA for the CDR3: TGCGCCAGCAGCCAAGATTACGGGAGACAGGAAGCTTTCTTT. Residues: CASSQDYGRQEAFF.

V and J are TRBV15 and TRBJ1-1; D is ambiguous. Germline-derived CDR1 and CDR2 are LNHNV and YYDKDF (reference sequence). The CDR3 length is 13 residues. V was clipped by 1 base and J by 1 base, with 4 bases between them. The CDR3 bases are TGTGCCACCAGCAGAGGAGCGAACACTGAAGCTTTCTTT. Translation: CATSRGANTEAFF.

The chain combines TRBV27 with TRBJ1-4, with D unclear. Trimming stripped 5 bases from V and 6 bases from J, with 13 bases between. Germline values: CDR1 MNHEY, CDR2 SMNVEV (reference sequence). The CDR3 covers 14 residues. The CDR3 coding sequence is TGTGCCAGCAGTACCATCTACAGAGATGAAAAACTGTTTTTT. It codes for CASSTIYRDEKLFF.

The rearrangement joins TRBV29-1 to TRBJ1-2; 10 bases match TRBD1. CDR3 size: 13 residues. J lost 8 bases, V lost 7 bases, and 10 bases had no gene match. Germline lookup yields CDR1 SQVTM and CDR2 ANQGSEA. The CDR3 reads CSAQDRGIVGYTF. Written as DNA, the CDR3 is TGCAGCGCTCAGGACAGGGGGATCGTCGGCTACACCTTC.

J is TRBJ1-3 and V is TRBV9, with 11 nucleotides matching TRBD1. The CDR3 length is 17 residues. After removal of 4 bases from V and 3 bases from J, the junction contained 9 bases not matched to a gene. CDR1 and CDR2 from the germline V gene are SGDLS and YYNGEE. The CDR3 DNA reads TGTGCCAGCAGCTCTCGGACAGGGGGCCAGGATGGAAACACCATATATTTT. Translated: CASSSRTGGQDGNTIYF.

The chain recombines TRBV7-9 with TRBJ2-3; TRBD2 agrees at 7 bases. This CDR3 has 14 amino acids. Germline V lookup: CDR1 SEHNR, CDR2 FQNEAQ (reference sequence). The trim removed 1 base at V and 6 bases at J, leaving 4 bases unmatched. CDR3 region: CASSLVREWDTQYF. DNA of the CDR3: TGTGCCAGCAGCTTAGTGCGGGAGTGGGATACGCAGTATTTT.

V usage is TRBV7-2 and J usage is TRBJ2-3, with D tentatively TRBD1 (6 bases). The CDR3 loop spans 14 amino acids. In germline, CDR1 is SGHTA, CDR2 FQGNSA. V was trimmed by 2 bases and J by 6 bases, leaving 12 bases between them. The CDR3 region is CASSLTTGSDTQYF. The CDR3 DNA reads TGTGCCAGCAGCTTAACCACAGGGTCGGATACGCAGTATTTT.

This clone was seen a few times. The V and J genes are TRBV5-1 and TRBJ1-2; no clear D. Germline V gene sequence: CDR1 SGHRS, CDR2 YFSETQ. The V gene lost 3 bases and the J gene lost 8 bases, with 11 bases spanning the gap. The CDR3 extends over 12 amino acids. CDR3 residues: CASSSEEEGYTF. As DNA, the CDR3 is TGCGCCAGCAGCTCGGAGGAGGAAGGCTACACCTTC.

As DNA, the CDR3 is TGTGCCAGCTTCGGCGGACCCCCGGGACTAGCGGCCCCCTACAATGAGCAGTTCTTC. Protein product: CASFGGPPGLAAPYNEQFF. The chain joins TRBV7-2 to TRBJ2-1, with 11 nucleotides matching TRBD2. V shed 8 bases, J shed 2 bases, and the junction held 17 bases outside the gene matches. The germline CDR1 and CDR2 sequences are SGHTA and FQGNSA. This CDR3 spans 19 amino acids.

This CDR3 reads CASSLGAGLATEAFF. For the CDR3, the DNA is TGCGCCAGCAGCTTGGGGGCCGGACTGGCCACTGAAGCTTTCTTT. This rearrangement joins TRBV5-1 to TRBJ1-1; D gene ambiguous. The germline V gene has CDR1 SGHRS and CDR2 YFSETQ. Trimming took 0 bases from V and 4 from J, leaving 13 bases between them. The CDR3 is 15 amino acids.

V is TRBV5-8 and J is TRBJ2-1; 7 bases line up with TRBD2. The CDR3 has 16 amino acids. J gave up 4 bases and V 0 bases, and 7 bases lay outside the gene matches. Germline lookup yields CDR1 SGHTS and CDR2 YDEGEE. The CDR3 region has the DNA TGTGCCAGCAGCTTGGGGGATCTAGCGGAATACAATGAGCAGTTCTTC. This sequence encodes CASSLGDLAEYNEQFF. The variable domain in full, with the rest retrieved from reference TRBV5-8 and TRBJ2-1, is EAGVTQSPTHLIKTRGQQATLRCSPISGHTSVYWYQQALGLGLQFLLWYDEGEERNRGNFPPRFSGRQFPNYSSELNVNALELEDSALYLCASSLGDLAEYNEQFFGPGTRLTVL.

V gene TRBV6-5 combines with J gene TRBJ2-1; no reliable D call. The germline V and J ends were trimmed by 6 bases and 1 base, with 4 bases remaining between them. The CDR3 has 12 residues. Germline-derived CDR1 and CDR2 are MNHEY and SVGAGI. CDR3 protein: CASRQSYNEQFF. CDR3 DNA: TGTGCCAGCAGACAGTCCTACAATGAGCAGTTCTTC.

The chain links TRBV6-1 to TRBJ2-1; 7 bases match TRBD2. Germline V gives CDR1 MNHNS, CDR2 SASEGT. The trim removed 2 bases at V and 8 bases at J, leaving 12 bases unmatched. The CDR3 is made up of 16 amino acids. The CDR3 sequence is CASSESLLSGGDEQFF. The CDR3 nucleotides are TGTGCCAGCAGTGAATCCCTTTTATCGGGAGGTGATGAGCAGTTCTTC.

This chain connects TRBV3-1 (or the pseudogene TRBV3-2) to TRBJ2-3, with D perhaps matching TRBD2 (5 bases). The CDR3 has 16 amino acids. Trimming stripped 3 bases from V and 0 bases from J, with 13 bases between. CDR1 and CDR2 (germline): LGHDT, YNNKEL (reference sequence). The CDR3 protein is CASSHYPGKSTDTQYF. The CDR3 DNA reads as TGTGCCAGCAGCCACTACCCCGGGAAAAGCACAGATACGCAGTATTTT.

The gene calls are TRBV10-2 and TRBJ1-5; D may be TRBD1 (5 bases). Trimming stripped 4 bases from V and 6 bases from J, with 16 bases between. The CDR3 spans 15 residues. The germline V gene has CDR1 WSHSY and CDR2 SAAADI. The CDR3 region is CASSVLGVSGQPQHF. DNA for the CDR3: TGCGCCAGCAGTGTGCTAGGGGTTTCCGGTCAGCCCCAGCATTTT.

The V and J genes are TRBV10-3 and TRBJ1-5; 7 bases map to TRBD1. Germline loops: CDR1 ENHRY, CDR2 SYGVKD. The CDR3 runs to 13 residues. V lost 5 bases, J lost 5 bases, and 3 bases stayed unmatched. The CDR3 here is CAISKGADQPQHF. The CDR3 bases are TGTGCCATCAGTAAGGGGGCCGATCAGCCCCAGCATTTT.

The CDR3: CASSIRQGANYGYTF. In DNA, the CDR3 is TGTGCCAGCAGCATAAGACAGGGGGCTAACTATGGCTACACCTTC. The chain uses TRBV7-2 and TRBJ1-2, with 9 bases fitting TRBD1. The CDR3 covers 15 residues. Trimming removed 5 bases from V and 0 bases from J; junction bases left unmatched: 4. Per the germline V gene, CDR1 is SGHTA and CDR2 is FQGNSA.